A selection of T cell receptor beta chains follows, all from one sample in a study of vaccination and CD4 T cells after COVID-19. TCRdb re-derived calls from the PCR reads in MiXCR, one entry per CDR3 protein. This sample has more than 7,500 distinct CDR3 sequences, with around three fifths found just once. Their target antigens are unknown. The sample consisted of CD4+ T cells from blood, cultured in vitro. The receptors derive from a human donor who had recovered from COVID-19. The CDR3 runs from the conserved cysteine through the conserved F or W. The D gene is left open where the match is weak. Clone size appears in some rows only: once, few, many, or a class for an expanded clone.

TRBV6-5	few	.	15	TRBJ1-4	CASSYDQISNEKLFF	TGTGCCAGCAGTTACGATCAGATCTCTAATGAAAAACTGTTTTTT
TRBV19	.	.	12	TRBJ2-3	CASSSRSDTQYF	TGTGCCAGTAGTAGCCGTTCAGATACGCAGTATTTT
TRBV2	few	.	14	TRBJ1-6	CASSEGRTNSPLHF	TGTGCCAGCAGTGAAGGACGGACAAATTCACCCCTCCACTTT
TRBV20-1	.	TRBD1	14	TRBJ2-3	CSLPGTGGAYTQYF	TGCAGTTTACCCGGGACAGGGGGCGCATATACGCAGTATTTT
TRBV7-9	.	.	14	TRBJ1-1	CASSLSGHSTEAFF	TGTGCCAGCAGCCTTTCGGGACACTCCACTGAAGCTTTCTTT
TRBV11-2	.	TRBD1	16	TRBJ1-6	CASRRTGGTYNSPLHF	TGTGCCAGCAGGAGAACAGGGGGCACCTATAATTCACCCCTCCACTTT
TRBV5-1	.	.	14	TRBJ2-5	CASSLGGYPETQYF	TGCGCCAGCAGCTTGGGGGGCTATCCAGAGACCCAGTACTTC
TRBV10-3	.	.	13	TRBJ2-5	CAISESTAETQYF	TGTGCCATCAGTGAGTCTACAGCGGAGACCCAGTACTTC
TRBV6-5	.	.	18	TRBJ2-6	CASSFPASPHSGANVLTF	TGTGCCAGCAGTTTCCCGGCTAGCCCCCACTCTGGGGCCAACGTCCTGACTTTC
TRBV5-1	once	TRBD1	15	TRBJ1-1	CASSPWGQGNTEAFF	TGCGCCAGCAGCCCCTGGGGACAGGGGAACACTGAAGCTTTCTTT
TRBV7-2	few	.	15	TRBJ2-1	CASSSFGGLYNEQFF	TGTGCCAGCAGCTCGTTCGGGGGGCTCTACAATGAGCAGTTCTTC
TRBV6-5	few	.	13	TRBJ1-5	CASSASRDQPQHF	TGTGCCAGCAGTGCCTCGAGGGATCAGCCCCAGCATTTT
TRBV24-1	.	TRBD1	14	TRBJ1-1	CATRGTGGNTEAFF	TGTGCCACCCGGGGGACAGGGGGGAACACTGAAGCTTTCTTT
TRBV12-3/TRBV12-4	.	.	15	TRBJ1-5	CASTARGRFNQPQHF	TGTGCCAGCACCGCGAGAGGACGGTTTAATCAGCCCCAGCATTTT
TRBV5-1	.	.	14	TRBJ1-1	CASSLDSMNTEAFF	TGCGCCAGCAGCTTGGACAGCATGAACACTGAAGCTTTCTTT
TRBV24-1	few	TRBD1	15	TRBJ2-7	CATSDPGQGSYEQYF	TGTGCCACCAGTGATCCGGGACAGGGCTCCTACGAGCAGTACTTC
TRBV20-1	.	TRBD2	15	TRBJ2-1	CSARKAAGGHNEQFF	TGCAGTGCTAGAAAAGCGGCGGGGGGGCACAATGAGCAGTTCTTC
TRBV20-1	once	TRBD2	17	TRBJ2-4	CSARARGGGIDKNIQYF	TGCAGTGCTAGAGCTCGAGGCGGGGGTATCGACAAAAACATTCAGTACTTC
TRBV20-1	.	.	15	TRBJ2-1	CSARPRGTTSNEQFF	TGCAGTGCTAGACCTAGGGGGACGACCTCCAATGAGCAGTTCTTC
TRBV23-1	.	.	14	TRBJ2-7	CASSHEAGGCEQYF	TGCGCCAGCAGTCATGAGGCAGGAGGTTGTGAGCAGTACTTC
TRBV4-1	medium-sized	.	12	TRBJ1-2	CASSQELGGYTF	TGCGCCAGCAGCCAAGAATTGGGTGGCTACACCTTC
TRBV5-1	.	TRBD1	14	TRBJ1-6	CASSHGQGSSPLHF	TGCGCCAGCAGCCACGGACAGGGTAGTTCACCCCTCCACTTT
TRBV14	.	.	14	TRBJ1-2	CASSQGLKRGGYTF	TGTGCCAGCAGCCAAGGCCTCAAGAGGGGTGGCTACACCTTC
TRBV6-1	.	.	14	TRBJ2-7	CASKKGSAGFEQYF	TGTGCCAGCAAAAAGGGGTCAGCGGGTTTCGAGCAGTACTTC
TRBV6-5	medium-sized	.	14	TRBJ2-1	CASSYSELGSEQFF	TGTGCCAGCAGTTACTCGGAACTCGGGAGTGAGCAGTTCTTC
TRBV20-1	once	.	18	TRBJ1-1	CSARLSPDFPVKNTEAFF	TGCAGTGCTAGACTCTCCCCGGACTTTCCCGTCAAAAACACTGAAGCTTTCTTT
TRBV7-2	few	.	12	TRBJ1-2	CASSLDKYGYTF	TGTGCCAGCAGCTTAGACAAATATGGCTACACCTTC
TRBV6-1	.	.	14	TRBJ2-1	CASLKDRSYNEQFF	TGTGCCAGCCTTAAGGACCGCTCCTACAATGAGCAGTTCTTC
TRBV19	.	.	14	TRBJ2-1	CASSIPASHNEQFF	TGTGCCAGTAGTATCCCAGCCTCTCACAATGAGCAGTTCTTC
TRBV6-2/TRBV6-3	.	.	14	TRBJ2-7	CASGKGGITYEQYF	TGTGCCAGCGGGAAGGGGGGGATTACCTACGAGCAGTACTTC
TRBV3-1	.	TRBD2	16	TRBJ2-5	CASSHPGLVPQETQYF	TGTGCCAGCAGCCATCCGGGACTAGTTCCCCAAGAGACCCAGTACTTC
TRBV19	few	.	13	TRBJ1-2	CASSVVGNYGYTF	TGTGCCAGTAGTGTAGTTGGTAACTATGGCTACACCTTC
TRBV6-1	once	TRBD2	17	TRBJ2-3	CARSVEGRGDFTDTQYF	TGTGCCAGAAGTGTAGAGGGGCGGGGGGACTTCACAGATACGCAGTATTTT
TRBV20-1	.	TRBD2	15	TRBJ2-7	CSARGTSGGDIEQYF	TGCAGTGCTAGAGGGACTAGCGGGGGGGACATCGAGCAGTACTTC
TRBV20-1	.	TRBD1	14	TRBJ2-7	CSASYGTGSYEQYF	TGCAGTGCTAGTTACGGGACAGGGTCCTACGAGCAGTACTTC
TRBV6-1	.	TRBD1	14	TRBJ1-1	CASSRTGGRGEAFF	TGTGCCAGCAGTCGAACAGGGGGTCGAGGTGAAGCTTTCTTT
TRBV28	.	.	12	TRBJ1-1	CASSFYLTGAFF	TGTGCCAGCAGTTTCTATTTAACGGGAGCTTTCTTT
TRBV4-3	.	.	14	TRBJ1-4	CASSRQGRDEKLFF	TGCGCCAGCAGCCGCCAGGGGAGGGATGAAAAACTGTTTTTT
TRBV6-5	few	.	13	TRBJ1-5	CASSYGRNQPQHF	TGTGCCAGCAGTTACGGCCGGAATCAGCCCCAGCATTTT
TRBV20-1	few	.	12	TRBJ1-5	CSARQGNQPQHF	TGCAGTGCTAGACAGGGGAACCAGCCCCAGCATTTT
TRBV30	.	.	13	TRBJ2-5	CAWSVLGRETQYF	TGTGCCTGGAGTGTACTTGGCAGGGAGACCCAGTACTTC